This T cell receptor beta chain is drawn from a study of cytomegalovirus exposure and HLA in healthy donors. Study in general: The 120 or so validation repertoires were produced on the same platform as the 670 or so repertoires of the first cohort. This was reported in a later analysis.

In the case of this clone: What it binds is unknown.

Repertoires were generated with immunoSEQ multiplex PCR, while TCRdb's copy carries only in-frame clones and drops some. Of 100,000 or so clones in the sample, approximately 94% were seen once. Points from the study as a whole: Per published reports, the classifier diagnosed cytomegalovirus status with high specificity and sensitivity. The study flagged around 150 TCR beta chains as cytomegalovirus-associated.

The germline gives CDR1 SGHRS, CDR2 YFSETQ. This CDR3 spans 17 amino acids. V lost 8 bases, J lost 0 bases, and 20 bases lay in between. The chain carries TRBV5-1 and TRBJ1-4; D is possibly TRBD1 (6 bases). The sequenced sample was PBMCs. The receptor's source is a woman under 30 in good health and CMV-seronegative. CDR3 nucleotides: TGCGCCAGTCATGCGACAGGATTGTTTGCAACTAATGAAAAACTGTTTTTT. Amino acid sequence: CASHATGLFATNEKLFF.